The clone carrying this T cell receptor (beta chain) was observed at least ten times. The sample has other DNA sequences that encode this CDR3 too. The data are from a study of shared clonotypes between healthy human individuals. Method: immunoSEQ multiplex PCR; TCRdb's copy keeps in-frame clones and lacks some. The sample consists of some 300,000 clones, 73% of them appearing once. All participating donors were Caucasian adults from Nashville, Tennessee. Deletions cut 4 bases from V and 0 bases from J, with 7 bases between. The germline gives CDR1 SQVTM, CDR2 ANQGSEA. This CDR3 contains 14 residues. The sequenced sample consisted of memory CD4+ T cells sorted from blood. Subset: CD45RA-negative fraction. This chain connects TRBV29-1 to TRBJ2-6; tentatively, D is TRBD1 (6 bases). The receptor's source is a man aged 25 to 40 in good health. CDR3 in amino acids: CSVVGGSGANVLTF. The CDR3 DNA sequence: TGCAGCGTTGTAGGGGGCTCTGGGGCCAACGTCCTGACTTTC. Full variable domain (missing parts from reference TRBV29-1 and TRBJ2-6): SAVISQKPSRDICQRGTSLTIQCQVDSQVTMMFWYRQQPGQSLTLIATANQGSEATYESGFVIDKFPISRPNLTFSTLTVSNMSPEDSSIYLCSVVGGSGANVLTFGAGSRLTVL.